These 18 T cell receptor beta chains originate from one sample sequenced in a study of blood T cell repertoires in COVID-19. Some clones are missing from TCRdb's copy, which holds only in-frame ones; the method was immunoSEQ multiplex PCR. The sample has about 220,000 clones, about 91% seen once. The sample comprised PBMCs or T cells enriched from blood (not recorded which). Receptors were obtained from a woman in her thirties or forties with acute COVID-19.

The chain employs TRBV6-5 and TRBJ2-3; 12 bases fit TRBD2. V trimming: 6 bases; J trimming: 5 bases; junction bases outside the gene matches: 3. Germline V lookup: CDR1 MNHEY, CDR2 SVGAGI. The CDR3 extends over 14 amino acids. Here the CDR3 reads CASSPGLAGDTQYF. In nucleotides, the CDR3 is TGTGCCAGCAGCCCGGGACTAGCGGGAGATACGCAGTATTTT.

This sequence joins TRBV4-3 and TRBJ2-5; 12 positions agree with TRBD2. The trim removed 7 bases at V and 5 bases at J, leaving 11 bases unmatched. CDR3 length: 16 amino acids. Germline CDR1 reads LGHNA; CDR2 reads YSLEER. The CDR3: CASTKPLAGGPETQYF. The CDR3 region has the DNA TGCGCCAGCACCAAACCCCTAGCGGGAGGGCCGGAGACCCAGTACTTC.

This clone was seen just once. The CDR3: CASSVRDRFTGELFF. DNA for the CDR3: TGTGCCAGCAGCGTTAGAGACAGGTTCACCGGGGAGCTGTTTTTT. The J gene is TRBJ2-2, the V gene TRBV9; maybe TRBD1 (6 bases). CDR1 is SGDLS and CDR2 is YYNGEE in the germline V gene. The V end lost 2 bases, the J end lost 4 bases, and 12 bases lay between the germline ends. The CDR3 has 15 amino acids.

The chain carries TRBV7-9 and TRBJ2-7; D not certain. Germline V CDR1 and CDR2: SEHNR, FQNEAQ (reference sequence). V was pared by 1 base and J by 1 base, with 8 bases between. This CDR3 has 14 residues. CDR3 sequence: CASSLGQVSYEQYF. CDR3 coding DNA: TGTGCCAGCAGCTTAGGGCAGGTTTCCTACGAGCAGTACTTC.

This sequence joins TRBV2 and TRBJ1-3; 7 nucleotides align to TRBD1. This CDR3 has 14 residues. Germline trimming cut 4 bases from V and 4 bases from J; bases unmatched to any gene: 4. CDR1 is SNHLY and CDR2 is FYNNEI in the germline V gene. This chain's CDR3 is CASSATGAGNTIYF. The DNA for the CDR3 is TGTGCCAGCAGTGCTACAGGGGCAGGAAACACCATATATTTT.

The chain uses TRBV29-1 and TRBJ1-2; tentative D call: TRBD1 (6 bases). This CDR3 has 11 amino acids. Trimming shortened V by 5 bases and J by 8 bases, and 12 bases separated the two germline ends. CDR1 and CDR2 from the germline V gene are SQVTM and ANQGSEA. In DNA form, the CDR3 reads TGCAGCGTTCGCGACAGGCACGGCTACACCTTC. It is translated as CSVRDRHGYTF.

V is TRBV30 and J is TRBJ1-1; TRBD1 is a possible D gene (5 bases). Deletions cut 5 bases from V and 1 base from J, with 11 bases between. The CDR3 covers 13 residues. Looked up from germline, CDR1 is GTSNPN and CDR2 is SVGIG (reference sequence). CDR3 region: CAWADSRNTEAFF. The CDR3 DNA is TGTGCCTGGGCCGACAGTAGGAACACTGAAGCTTTCTTT.

The V and J genes are TRBV12-5 and TRBJ1-4; the D is unclear. Per germline, CDR1 LGHNT and CDR2 FRNRAP. V was cut by 6 bases and J by 7 bases, with 12 bases left in between. The CDR3 loop spans 13 amino acids. The CDR3 nucleotides are TGTGCTAGTGGGTCCCCGGGTGGTGAAAAACTGTTTTTT. This sequence encodes CASGSPGGEKLFF.

This chain links TRBV28 with TRBJ2-2; perhaps TRBD2 as D (7 bases). The germline V gene has CDR1 MDHEN and CDR2 SYDVKM. V was cut by 6 bases and J by 5 bases, with 10 bases left in between. The CDR3 spans 13 residues. The CDR3 loop is CASRRGLTGELFF. The CDR3 DNA follows: TGTGCCAGCAGGCGGGGGCTGACCGGGGAGCTGTTTTTT.

With regard to this clone: Additional DNA sequences in this sample encode the identical CDR3. The chain uses TRBV12-3 or TRBV12-4 and TRBJ1-2; D possibly corresponds to TRBD1 (5 bases). The V gene lost 6 bases and the J gene lost 4 bases, with 9 bases spanning the gap. The CDR3 is made up of 12 amino acids. The CDR3 is CASSSQGYGYTF. The CDR3 nucleotides are TGTGCCAGCAGCTCTCAGGGCTATGGCTACACCTTC.

The chain combines TRBV6-1 with TRBJ2-5; 10 positions match TRBD2. The ends lost 4 bases at V and 5 bases at J; junction bases unmatched: 13. The CDR3 covers 17 residues. Germline V gene sequence: CDR1 MNHNS, CDR2 SASEGT. The CDR3 protein is CASSGRMLAGGGETQYF. The CDR3 bases are TGTGCCAGCAGTGGGCGAATGTTAGCGGGGGGCGGTGAGACCCAGTACTTC.

The chain couples TRBV11-3 to TRBJ2-1, with 8 bases that match TRBD2. The CDR3 contains 17 residues. V shed 4 bases and J 6 bases; nucleotides not matched to a gene: 14. Germline V gives CDR1 SGHNT, CDR2 YENEEA. The CDR3 region is CASSSLRSGRGGNEQFF. In DNA, the CDR3 is TGTGCCAGCAGCTCTTTAAGGAGCGGGAGAGGCGGCAATGAGCAGTTCTTC.

This chain uses TRBV11-2 with TRBJ1-1; D unclear. The CDR3 sequence is 15 residues long. The V and J ends lost 4 bases and 2 bases respectively, with 14 bases between them. Germline V CDR1 and CDR2: SGHAT, FQNNGV. CDR3 residues: CASSWSVSLNTEAFF. CDR3 DNA: TGTGCCAGCAGCTGGAGCGTGTCGTTAAACACTGAAGCTTTCTTT.

This clone was observed once. The CDR3 loop reads CSARDRERYNEQFF. Written as DNA, the CDR3 is TGCAGCGCCCGGGACAGGGAAAGATACAATGAGCAGTTCTTC. V is TRBV29-1 and J is TRBJ2-1; 9 nucleotides agree with TRBD1. V gave up 7 bases and J gave up 4 bases; unmatched junction bases: 8. CDR1 and CDR2 from the germline V gene are SQVTM and ANQGSEA. The CDR3 length is 14 residues.

V gene TRBV18 combines with J gene TRBJ1-4; 7 nucleotides align to TRBD1. V lost 3 bases and J lost 4; bases outside the gene matches: 5. The germline V gene has CDR1 KGHSH and CDR2 LQKENI. The CDR3 totals 15 residues. The CDR3 DNA sequence: TGTGCCAGCTCACCGGAGGACAGGTATAATGAAAAACTGTTTTTT. This codes for CASSPEDRYNEKLFF.

This sequence joins TRBV7-2 and TRBJ2-1; 7 nucleotides match TRBD2. CDR1 and CDR2 from the germline V gene are SGHTA and FQGNSA. This CDR3 region has 15 residues. V lost 6 bases and J lost 3; bases outside the gene matches: 8. This chain's CDR3 is CASSPPGTIYNEQFF. The CDR3 nucleotides are TGTGCCAGCAGTCCACCCGGGACTATCTACAATGAGCAGTTCTTC.

The rearrangement joins TRBV18 to TRBJ1-1; D gene ambiguous. CDR1 KGHSH and CDR2 LQKENI come from the germline V gene. V was clipped by 0 bases and J by 0 bases, with 11 bases between them. The CDR3 consists of 16 residues. The CDR3 is CASSPPRAFMNTEAFF. DNA for the CDR3: TGTGCCAGCTCACCACCGAGGGCCTTCATGAACACTGAAGCTTTCTTT.

A few counts support this clone. This chain uses TRBV19 with TRBJ1-5; maybe TRBD1 (6 bases). In germline, CDR1 is LNHDA, CDR2 SQIVND (reference sequence). The CDR3 consists of 15 residues. V lost 7 bases to trimming and J lost 5 bases, with 18 bases between them. In DNA form, the CDR3 reads TGTGCCAGTAAGCCGGGGGGCGGGGTACATCAGCCCCAGCATTTT. Encoded protein: CASKPGGGVHQPQHF.